This TCR beta chain derives from a study of T cells in Graves' hyperthyroidism and ophthalmopathy. Notes on the study in general: Most thyroid clonotypes with frequency above 0.001 were detected in blood.

Note on this clonotype: Its antigen is not identified.

TCR beta CDR3 regions were amplified from RNA transcripts. An initial round of RT-PCR targeting the TCR CDR3 relied on the HTBI primer set. TCRdb called the multiplex PCR reads again in MiXCR, with one record for every CDR3 protein. This table has hundreds of thousands of distinct CDR3 sequences, 45% appearing once. The sequence was obtained from an adult man with Graves' disease, either hyperthyroidism or ophthalmopathy (not recorded which). Material: peripheral blood or thyroid tissue (not recorded which).

CDR3 DNA: TGTGCCAGCAGTGAAATTGGGGACGGGGCCTACGAGCAGTACTTC. It translates to CASSEIGDGAYEQYF. V usage is TRBV2 and J usage is TRBJ2-7, with D perhaps being TRBD1 or TRBD2 (5 bases each). CDR1 is SNHLY and CDR2 is FYNNEI in the germline V gene. This CDR3 region has 15 residues. Trimming took off 2 bases at V and 2 bases at J, with 13 bases between the two ends.